These 17 T cell receptor beta chains originate from one sample sequenced in a study of blood T cell repertoires in COVID-19. The method was immunoSEQ multiplex PCR; TCRdb's version includes in-frame clones alone and lacks a portion of them. There are 140,000 to 150,000 clones in the sample; 85% occur only once, and 6.2% lies in the top ten. Sequences were obtained from PBMCs or T cells enriched from blood (not recorded which). The origin of the receptors is a middle-aged woman who had recovered from COVID-19.

The V gene is TRBV5-1, the J gene TRBJ1-1; 10 nucleotides line up with TRBD1. The CDR3 has 17 amino acids. Germline-derived CDR1 and CDR2 are SGHRS and YFSETQ. Germline trimming cut 0 bases from V and 0 bases from J; bases unmatched to any gene: 5. The CDR3 sequence: CASSLAGQGPMNTEAFF. In DNA form, the CDR3 reads TGCGCCAGCAGCTTGGCGGGACAGGGGCCCATGAACACTGAAGCTTTCTTT. The variable domain in full, completed from reference TRBV5-1 and TRBJ1-1, reads KAGVTQTPRYLIKTRGQQVTLSCSPISGHRSVSWYQQTPGQGLQFLFEYFSETQRNKGNFPGRFSGRQFSNSRSEMNVSTLELGDSALYLCASSLAGQGPMNTEAFFGQGTRLTVV.

The V gene is TRBV9, the J gene TRBJ2-7, with D possibly matching TRBD2 (5 bases). Germline V CDR1 and CDR2: SGDLS, YYNGEE. CDR3 length equals 13 residues. Trimming shortened V by 3 bases and J by 2 bases, and 9 bases separated the two germline ends. The CDR3 nucleotides are TGTGCCAGCAGCGGAAGCGGCACCTACGAGCAGTACTTC. This gives the protein CASSGSGTYEQYF.

The V gene is TRBV5-1, the J gene TRBJ2-3, with TRBD1 matching over 12 bases. The V gene's germline CDR1 is SGHRS and CDR2 YFSETQ. With 7 bases clipped from V and 2 bases from J, the junction kept 8 bases outside the gene matches. The CDR3 totals 16 residues. The CDR3 coding sequence is TGCGCCAGCGACCCGGCGGGACAGGGGGCCACAGATACGCAGTATTTT. It is translated as CASDPAGQGATDTQYF. Together with reference TRBV5-1 and TRBJ2-3, the CDR3 gives the full variable domain: KAGVTQTPRYLIKTRGQQVTLSCSPISGHRSVSWYQQTPGQGLQFLFEYFSETQRNKGNFPGRFSGRQFSNSRSEMNVSTLELGDSALYLCASDPAGQGATDTQYFGPGTRLTVL.

V gene TRBV5-1 combines with J gene TRBJ1-4; perhaps TRBD1 as D (5 bases). The CDR3 spans 15 residues. V lost 4 bases and J lost 5, with 15 bases in between. In germline, CDR1 is SGHRS, CDR2 YFSETQ. Here the CDR3 reads CASSKQGGDNEKLFF. The CDR3 DNA reads TGCGCCAGCAGCAAGCAGGGAGGAGACAATGAAAAACTGTTTTTT.

The chain recombines TRBV5-1 with TRBJ2-1; D ambiguous. Germline V gene data show CDR1 as SGHRS and CDR2 as YFSETQ. V lost 0 bases to trimming and J lost 2 bases, with 6 bases between them. The CDR3 extends over 14 amino acids. The CDR3 bases are TGCGCCAGCAGCTTGGCAGGAACCTACAATGAGCAGTTCTTC. Translating it yields CASSLAGTYNEQFF.

The V gene is TRBV7-9, the J gene TRBJ2-1; the match to TRBD2 covers 9 bases. This CDR3 is 20 amino acids long. Germline CDR1 reads SEHNR; CDR2 reads FQNEAQ (reference sequence). V was pared by 5 bases and J by 5 bases, with 22 bases of the junction left unmatched. CDR3 sequence reads: CASSRRVKREEIKGHNEQFF. The CDR3 DNA follows: TGTGCCAGCAGCAGAAGGGTCAAGCGGGAGGAAATTAAGGGACACAATGAGCAGTTCTTC. The full variable domain, completed using reference TRBV7-9 and TRBJ2-1, is DTGVSQNPRHKITKRGQNVTFRCDPISEHNRLYWYRQTLGQGPEFLTYFQNEAQLEKSRLLSDRFSAERPKGSFSTLEIQRTEQGDSAMYLCASSRRVKREEIKGHNEQFFGPGTRLTVL.

This clone was detected only a few times. The J gene is TRBJ1-1, the V gene TRBV13, with D maybe TRBD1 (6 bases). There are 13 residues in the CDR3. Trimming pared 3 bases from V and 4 bases from J, leaving 9 bases between. In germline, CDR1 is PRHDT, CDR2 FYEKMQ (reference sequence). The CDR3: CASSFGRGTEAFF. CDR3 sequence (DNA): TGTGCCAGCAGCTTTGGCAGGGGCACTGAAGCTTTCTTT.

The J gene is TRBJ1-1, the V gene TRBV19; 7 bases line up with TRBD1. This CDR3 is built from 14 residues. V lost 3 bases, J lost 5 bases, and 6 bases stayed unmatched. Germline values: CDR1 LNHDA, CDR2 SQIVND (reference sequence). Here the CDR3 reads CASSIVQGRTEAFF. CDR3 coding DNA: TGTGCCAGTAGTATCGTACAGGGGCGAACTGAAGCTTTCTTT.

V usage is TRBV16 and J usage is TRBJ1-5; D is possibly TRBD1 (5 bases). The CDR3 is 15 amino acids. Germline V gives CDR1 KGHSY, CDR2 FQNENV. V was trimmed by 0 bases and J by 7 bases, leaving 13 bases between them. The CDR3 DNA reads as TGTGCCAGCAGCCAATCCGGGCAGGGCGAACAGCCCCAGCATTTT. It is translated as CASSQSGQGEQPQHF.

V is TRBV7-8 and J is TRBJ1-5; a possible D gene is TRBD1 (5 bases). This CDR3 comprises 19 residues. Deletions cut 5 bases from V and 0 bases from J, with 23 bases between. Germline V gene lookup returns CDR1 SGHVS and CDR2 FQNEAQ. The CDR3: CASSPGDSKMQYSNQPQHF. The CDR3 DNA sequence: TGTGCCAGCAGCCCGGGAGACAGTAAAATGCAATATAGCAATCAGCCCCAGCATTTT.

The chain has TRBV5-6 and TRBJ1-2; D unresolved. The germline V gene has CDR1 SGHDT and CDR2 YYEEEE. The CDR3 loop spans 14 amino acids. The ends were cut back, 2 bases at V and 0 bases at J, with 8 bases in the middle. CDR3 protein: CASSFWATNYGYTF. The CDR3 DNA sequence: TGTGCCAGCAGCTTTTGGGCGACTAACTATGGCTACACCTTC.

The V gene is TRBV10-3, the J gene TRBJ1-1; possible D gene TRBD1, 6 bases. Trimming cost V 10 bases and J 0 bases, with 18 bases left between them. From germline, CDR1 is ENHRY and CDR2 SYGVKD. This CDR3 spans 15 amino acids. The CDR3: CATRQGGGLNTEAFF. CDR3 sequence (DNA): TGTGCCACTCGGCAGGGAGGGGGTTTGAACACTGAAGCTTTCTTT.

This chain uses TRBV7-9 with TRBJ2-1; TRBD2 is a possible D gene (6 bases). Germline V lookup: CDR1 SEHNR, CDR2 FQNEAQ (reference sequence). The CDR3 spans 15 residues. Between the trimmed V and J ends, which lost 3 bases and 6 bases, there was a span of 15 bases. The CDR3 sequence is CASSLGLAPRNEQFF. CDR3 DNA sequence: TGTGCCAGCAGCTTGGGGCTAGCGCCTCGCAATGAGCAGTTCTTC. Complete variable domain (other parts from reference TRBV7-9 and TRBJ2-1): DTGVSQNPRHKITKRGQNVTFRCDPISEHNRLYWYRQTLGQGPEFLTYFQNEAQLEKSRLLSDRFSAERPKGSFSTLEIQRTEQGDSAMYLCASSLGLAPRNEQFFGPGTRLTVL.

The chain has TRBV19 and TRBJ1-2; TRBD1 agrees at 7 bases. CDR3 length: 14 amino acids. Germline V lookup: CDR1 LNHDA, CDR2 SQIVND (reference sequence). V was pared by 8 bases and J by 7 bases, with 13 bases of the junction left unmatched. The CDR3 spells CASGGWTGDSGYTF. The CDR3 DNA reads as TGTGCCAGTGGGGGGTGGACAGGAGATTCTGGCTACACCTTC.

V is TRBV3-1 (or the pseudogene TRBV3-2) and J is TRBJ2-7; no firm D call. Germline loops: CDR1 LGHDT, CDR2 YNNKEL (reference sequence). The CDR3 sequence is 13 residues long. The V and J ends lost 2 bases and 6 bases respectively, with 11 bases between them. The CDR3 DNA reads TGTGCCAGCAGCCAAATTACATTCGCCGAGCAGTACTTC. The encoded protein is CASSQITFAEQYF.

The rearrangement joins TRBV29-1 to TRBJ2-1, with D possibly being TRBD2 (6 bases). The CDR3 loop spans 14 amino acids. The germline V gene encodes CDR1 SQVTM and CDR2 ANQGSEA. Trimming shortened V by 2 bases and J by 2 bases, and 10 bases separated the two germline ends. CDR3 DNA: TGCAGCGTTGAAAGGGACTCCCCCTACAATGAGCAGTTCTTC. Translated: CSVERDSPYNEQFF.

This CDR3 is CAVDGGGGTDTQYF. CDR3 DNA: TGTGCCGTCGACGGGGGAGGAGGCACAGATACGCAGTATTTT. The rearrangement links TRBV30 to TRBJ2-3, with a possible D match to TRBD2 (6 bases). Germline V CDR1 and CDR2: GTSNPN, SVGIG (reference sequence). The CDR3 is made up of 14 amino acids. V was trimmed by 8 bases and J by 1 base, leaving 16 bases between them.